This T cell receptor beta chain was observed in a study of glioma-infiltrating T cells. Whole-study findings and limits: CDR3 overlap between tissue and blood was very small. Non-neoplastic patients had below-expected tissue-blood divergence, while all gliomas exceeded expectation.

With V trimmed by 7 bases and J by 6 bases, 10 bases remained unmatched. The CDR3 runs to 16 residues. CDR1 ENHRY and CDR2 SYGVKD come from the germline V gene. This clonotype occurred a few times. Its cognate antigen is unknown. The iRepertoire nested amplicon-rescue multiplex PCR amplified TCR alpha and beta CDR3s from RNA. For one-step reverse transcription and amplification, 100-400 ng of tissue mRNA or PBMC total RNA was used. TCRdb passed the multiplex PCR reads through MiXCR, listing each CDR3 protein once. Among roughly 200,000 distinct CDR3 sequences, around 40% were seen once, and the ten largest hold 4% to 6.5%.

Sequencing was done on a sample of glioma tissue, nonneoplastic brain tissue, or PBMCs (not recorded which). The genes are TRBV10-3 and TRBJ2-2; 11 bases are a match to TRBD2. The sequence derives from a human donor with low-grade glioma or glioblastoma, undergoing nonglioma brain surgery, or in good health (not recorded which). In DNA form, the CDR3 reads TGTGCCATCACCTCGGGGCTAGCGGGAGGTGCCGGGGAGCTGTTTTTT. It translates to CAITSGLAGGAGELFF.